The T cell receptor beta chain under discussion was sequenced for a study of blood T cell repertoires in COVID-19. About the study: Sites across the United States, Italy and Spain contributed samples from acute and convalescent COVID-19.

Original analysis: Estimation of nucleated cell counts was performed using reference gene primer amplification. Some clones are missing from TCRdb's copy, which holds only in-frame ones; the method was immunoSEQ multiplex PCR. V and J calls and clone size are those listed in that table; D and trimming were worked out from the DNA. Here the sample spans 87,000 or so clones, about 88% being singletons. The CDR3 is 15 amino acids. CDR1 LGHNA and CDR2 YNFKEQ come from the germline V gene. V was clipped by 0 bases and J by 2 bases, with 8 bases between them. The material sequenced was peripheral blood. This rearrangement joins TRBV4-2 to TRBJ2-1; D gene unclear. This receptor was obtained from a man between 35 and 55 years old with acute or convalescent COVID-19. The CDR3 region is CASSQDTTTYNEQFF. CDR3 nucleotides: TGTGCCAGCAGCCAAGATACAACCACCTACAATGAGCAGTTCTTC.